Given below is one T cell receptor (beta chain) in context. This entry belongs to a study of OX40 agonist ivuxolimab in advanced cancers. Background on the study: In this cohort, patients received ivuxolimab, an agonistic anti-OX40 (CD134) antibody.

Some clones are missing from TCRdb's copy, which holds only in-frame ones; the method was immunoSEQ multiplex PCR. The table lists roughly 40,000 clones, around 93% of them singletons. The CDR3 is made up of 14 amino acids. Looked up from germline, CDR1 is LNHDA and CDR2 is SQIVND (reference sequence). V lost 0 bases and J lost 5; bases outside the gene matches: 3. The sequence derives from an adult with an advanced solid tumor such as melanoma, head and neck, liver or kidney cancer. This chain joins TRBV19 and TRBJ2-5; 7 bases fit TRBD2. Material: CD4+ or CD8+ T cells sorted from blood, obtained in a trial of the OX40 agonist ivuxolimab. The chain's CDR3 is CASSIETSWETQYF. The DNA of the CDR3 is TGTGCCAGTAGTATAGAGACTAGCTGGGAGACCCAGTACTTC.